The next 2 T cell receptor beta chains were all read from a single sample in a study of cytomegalovirus exposure and HLA in healthy donors. 60 Vbeta and 13 Jbeta primers were used in PCR. Here immunoSEQ multiplex PCR was the method, and the copy in TCRdb shows in-frame clones only, minus some. The table lists about 120,000 clones, less than 80% of them singletons, with more than 3.5% in the top ten. Sequencing was performed on PBMCs. The receptors stem from a woman aged 40 to 50 in good health and CMV-seropositive.

This chain uses TRBV11-2 with TRBJ2-7; D is uncertain. This CDR3 comprises 17 residues. Germline assignment: CDR1 SGHAT and CDR2 FQNNGV. The germline V and J ends were trimmed by 0 bases and 4 bases, with 19 bases remaining between them. The CDR3 spells CASSLDRWPPTIYEQYF. The CDR3 nucleotides are TGTGCCAGCAGCTTAGATCGTTGGCCCCCCACTATTTACGAGCAGTACTTC. Combining the CDR3 with reference TRBV11-2 and TRBJ2-7 gives the whole variable domain EAGVAQSPRYKIIEKRQSVAFWCNPISGHATLYWYQQILGQGPKLLIQFQNNGVVDDSQLPKDRFSAERLKGVDSTLKIQPAKLEDSAVYLCASSLDRWPPTIYEQYFGPGTRLTVT.

The count of this clone is one. The chain couples TRBV18 to TRBJ2-7; D is ambiguous. Germline V gene lookup returns CDR1 KGHSH and CDR2 LQKENI. The CDR3 extends over 12 amino acids. Trimming shortened V by 3 bases and J by 5 bases, and 8 bases separated the two germline ends. The CDR3 sequence: CASSPAQNEQYF. Here the CDR3 DNA reads TGTGCCAGCTCACCGGCCCAAAACGAGCAGTACTTC.